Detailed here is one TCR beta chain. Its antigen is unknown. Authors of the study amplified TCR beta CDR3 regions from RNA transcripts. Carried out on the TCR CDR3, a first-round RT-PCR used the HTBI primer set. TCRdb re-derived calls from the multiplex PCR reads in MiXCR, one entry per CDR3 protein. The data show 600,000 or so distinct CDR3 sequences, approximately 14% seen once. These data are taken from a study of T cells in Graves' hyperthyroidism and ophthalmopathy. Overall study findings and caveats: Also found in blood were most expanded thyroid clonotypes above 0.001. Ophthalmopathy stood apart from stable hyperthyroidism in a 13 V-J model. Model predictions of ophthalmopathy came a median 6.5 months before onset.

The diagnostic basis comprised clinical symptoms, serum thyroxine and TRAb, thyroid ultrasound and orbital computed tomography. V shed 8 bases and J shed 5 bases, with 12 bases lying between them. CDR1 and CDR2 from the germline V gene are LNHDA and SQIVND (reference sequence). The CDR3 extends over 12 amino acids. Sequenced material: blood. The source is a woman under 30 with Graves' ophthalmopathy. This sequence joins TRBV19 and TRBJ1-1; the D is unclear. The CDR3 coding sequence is TGTGCCAGTCGCCCCGGACTTACTGAAGCTTTCTTT. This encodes CASRPGLTEAFF.